Each of the 21 T cell receptor beta chains below was sequenced from the same sample in a study of OX40 agonist ivuxolimab in advanced cancers. Profiling relied on immunoSEQ multiplex PCR, and the TCRdb table lists in-frame clones only, not all of them. The sample shows 55,000 to 70,000 clones, just over 85% of them seen only once. The sample consisted of CD4+ or CD8+ T cells sorted from blood, taken in a trial of the OX40 agonist ivuxolimab. These receptors all come from an adult with an advanced solid tumor such as melanoma, head and neck, liver or kidney cancer.

The chain links TRBV5-5 to TRBJ2-7, with D maybe TRBD1 (7 bases). The V gene lost 1 base and the J gene lost 4 bases, with 18 bases spanning the gap. Germline V lookup: CDR1 SGHKS, CDR2 YYEKEE (reference sequence). There are 16 residues in the CDR3. In nucleotides, the CDR3 is TGTGCCAGCAGCTTGTCCCTAGGGCAGGGGGGATACGAGCAGTACTTC. It translates to CASSLSLGQGGYEQYF.

In its sample, this clone was seen once. The chain uses TRBV11-2 and TRBJ2-4; 7 bases are shared with TRBD2. V lost 0 bases, J lost 2 bases, and 7 bases stayed unmatched. The CDR3 consists of 17 residues. Germline-derived CDR1 and CDR2 are SGHAT and FQNNGV. The CDR3 spells CASSLDAAGESKNIQYF. CDR3 bases: TGTGCCAGCAGCTTAGACGCTGCGGGAGAATCCAAAAACATTCAGTACTTC.

This chain connects TRBV5-1 to TRBJ1-3, with D possibly matching TRBD1 (6 bases). Germline V lookup: CDR1 SGHRS, CDR2 YFSETQ. The CDR3 is 17 residues long. V lost 2 bases and J 1 base, leaving 16 bases between the germline ends. CDR3 bases: TGCGCCAGCAGCTTTGACCTCGGCAGGGGTTCTGGAAACACCATATATTTT. Protein: CASSFDLGRGSGNTIYF.

This clone was recorded only once. This chain joins TRBV7-9 and TRBJ2-1; D might be TRBD1 (5 bases). The germline V gene has CDR1 SEHNR and CDR2 FQNEAQ (reference sequence). The ends were cut back, 9 bases at V and 5 bases at J, with 8 bases in the middle. The CDR3 sequence is 11 residues long. The CDR3 sequence: CARTADNEQFF. The CDR3 DNA reads TGTGCCAGGACAGCAGACAATGAGCAGTTCTTC.

The chain couples TRBV19 to TRBJ2-3; 9 bases map to TRBD1. Germline CDR1 LNHDA, CDR2 SQIVND (reference sequence). The junction had 15 bases not matched to a gene; V was cut back by 5 bases and J by 6 bases. The CDR3 is 17 residues long. The CDR3 DNA sequence: TGTGCCAGTAGTGGTAACAGGGGGCCGTTCGTTTTGGATACGCAGTATTTT. This sequence encodes CASSGNRGPFVLDTQYF.

On this clone itself: Compared with germline, one end of the junction differs, possibly owing to a read error. The chain is built from TRBV6-5 and TRBJ2-3, with 7 bases lining up with TRBD2. CDR3 length equals 15 residues. CDR1 and CDR2 from the germline V gene are MNHEY and SVGAGI. This CDR3 is CASSYYRGVKGTQYF. CDR3 DNA sequence: TGTGCCAGCAGCTACTATCGGGGGGTTAAGGGTACGCAGTATTTT.

Remarks on this clone: This sample also contains other DNA sequences that code for the same CDR3. The chain links TRBV2 to TRBJ1-6; possible D gene TRBD1, 5 bases. CDR1 is SNHLY and CDR2 is FYNNEI in the germline V gene. The length of the CDR3 is 13 residues. V lost 11 bases and J lost 7, with 15 bases in between. The CDR3 DNA is TGTGCCTCGTGTGGGACGGTGAATTCACCCCTCCACTTT. Protein product: CASCGTVNSPLHF.

This clone was recorded once. For the CDR3, the DNA is TGTGCCAGCAGCTTCAGTCCTGGTCATGAGCAGTTCTTC. Its translation: CASSFSPGHEQFF. The chain is built from TRBV7-9 and TRBJ2-1, with D hard to call. This CDR3 spans 13 amino acids. Between the trimmed V and J ends, which lost 3 bases and 8 bases, there was a span of 11 bases. Per the germline V gene, CDR1 is SEHNR and CDR2 is FQNEAQ (reference sequence).

This chain connects TRBV7-3 to TRBJ2-7; perhaps TRBD1 as D (7 bases). This CDR3 comprises 13 residues. Germline V gives CDR1 SGHTA, CDR2 FQGTGA. The V and J ends lost 3 bases and 6 bases respectively, with 12 bases between them. The CDR3, as DNA: TGTGCCAGCAGCTTTCTGGAGGGGGCCGAGCAGTACTTC. This sequence encodes CASSFLEGAEQYF.

The CDR3 loop is CASSLMNSPLHF. The CDR3, as DNA: TGTGCCAGCAGTTTAATGAATTCACCCCTCCACTTT. V usage is TRBV28 and J usage is TRBJ1-6; no firm D call. The CDR3 length is 12 residues. The V end lost 2 bases, the J end lost 7 bases, and 3 bases lay between the germline ends. Germline CDR1 and CDR2: MDHEN and SYDVKM. Filled out from reference TRBV28 and TRBJ1-6, the complete variable domain reads DVKVTQSSRYLVKRTGEKVFLECVQDMDHENMFWYRQDPGLGLRLIYFSYDVKMKEKGDIPEGYSVSREKKERFSLILESASTNQTSMYLCASSLMNSPLHFGNGTRLTVT.

J is TRBJ1-5 and V is TRBV2, with unresolved D. This CDR3 is 15 amino acids long. Deletions cut 6 bases from V and 2 bases from J, with 14 bases between. Germline loops: CDR1 SNHLY, CDR2 FYNNEI. The CDR3 bases are TGTGCCAGCAGGAAAGTTGCCTCGGGCAATCAGCCCCAGCATTTT. Encoded protein: CASRKVASGNQPQHF.

The chain links TRBV25-1 to TRBJ2-5; D gene unclear. Germline CDR1 is MGHDK and CDR2 is SYGVNS. Trimming took off 3 bases at V and 1 base at J, with 12 bases between the two ends. The CDR3 has 15 amino acids. The CDR3 bases are TGTGCCAGCAGTGACCAGCACAGAGCCCAAGAGACCCAGTACTTC. This gives the protein CASSDQHRAQETQYF.

The V call is TRBV18, the J call TRBJ1-1, with 8 bases identical to TRBD1. V lost 5 bases and J lost 4; bases outside the gene matches: 3. This CDR3 has 13 residues. Germline V gene data show CDR1 as KGHSH and CDR2 as LQKENI. The DNA of the CDR3 is TGTGCCAGCTCAGAAGGACAGGGCACTGAAGCTTTCTTT. It codes for CASSEGQGTEAFF.

The chain carries TRBV27 and TRBJ2-3; D gene unclear. V lost 4 bases and J 6 bases, leaving 8 bases between the germline ends. This CDR3 contains 12 residues. Germline V lookup: CDR1 MNHEY, CDR2 SMNVEV (reference sequence). CDR3 nucleotide sequence: TGTGCCAGCAGTTCCGAGGAGGATACGCAGTATTTT. Protein: CASSSEEDTQYF.

Notes on this clone: Relative to the germline gene, one junction end is altered; a read error may explain this. The chain joins TRBV7-9 to TRBJ2-5; D is ambiguous. The CDR3 is 10 amino acids. The V gene's germline CDR1 is SEHNR and CDR2 FQNEAQ (reference sequence). CDR3 DNA sequence: TGTGCCAGCAGCTTGTCCTGCTTTGACTTC. Translation: CASSLSCFDF.

This CDR3 is CASSLRWAVDTEAFF. DNA of the CDR3: TGTGCCAGCAGCCTGCGTTGGGCGGTGGATACTGAAGCTTTCTTT. The V call is TRBV7-2, the J call TRBJ1-1; D remains unclear. The CDR3 length is 15 residues. With 5 bases removed from V and 5 bases from J, the gap between germline ends came to 18 bases. Per germline, CDR1 SGHTA and CDR2 FQGNSA.

This chain connects TRBV9 to TRBJ1-2; D remains ambiguous. Per the germline V gene, CDR1 is SGDLS and CDR2 is YYNGEE. Trimming removed 0 bases from V and 6 bases from J, with 9 bases in between. The CDR3 consists of 13 residues. The chain's CDR3 is CASSVAPMDGYTF. The CDR3, as DNA: TGTGCCAGCAGCGTAGCACCGATGGATGGCTACACCTTC.

CDR3: CASSVSFTSSGESTDTQYF. The CDR3 nucleotides are TGTGCCAGCAGTGTTTCCTTCACCTCTAGCGGGGAGAGCACAGATACGCAGTATTTT. The chain uses TRBV6-4 and TRBJ2-3; 9 nucleotides align to TRBD2. The CDR3 has 19 amino acids. With 4 bases clipped from V and 0 bases from J, the junction kept 14 bases outside the gene matches. CDR1 is MRHNA and CDR2 is SNTAGT in the germline V gene.

The rearrangement links TRBV15 to TRBJ2-7, with D uncertain. Trimming took off 1 base at V and 4 bases at J, with 23 bases between the two ends. Germline V CDR1 and CDR2: LNHNV, YYDKDF (reference sequence). CDR3 length: 18 residues. CDR3 DNA sequence: TGTGCCACCAGCAGAGTTCGGTCCCGCGGCGCTGTGGCTTACGAGCAGTACTTC. Translating it yields CATSRVRSRGAVAYEQYF.

The chain uses TRBV2 and TRBJ2-5; 7 bases are shared with TRBD2. This CDR3 is built from 16 residues. V lost 0 bases and J lost 5; bases outside the gene matches: 9. CDR1 is SNHLY and CDR2 is FYNNEI in the germline V gene. The CDR3 region has the DNA TGTGCCAGCAGTGAAGCAAGGACTAGATCCGACGAGACCCAGTACTTC. Translation: CASSEARTRSDETQYF.

The chain joins TRBV9 to TRBJ2-7, with 7 bases fitting TRBD2. Germline-derived CDR1 and CDR2 are SGDLS and YYNGEE. The CDR3 covers 15 residues. With V trimmed by 0 bases and J by 3 bases, 6 bases remained unmatched. This CDR3 is CASSVGGSLIYEQYF. For the CDR3, the DNA is TGTGCCAGCAGCGTAGGCGGGAGCTTAATCTACGAGCAGTACTTC.